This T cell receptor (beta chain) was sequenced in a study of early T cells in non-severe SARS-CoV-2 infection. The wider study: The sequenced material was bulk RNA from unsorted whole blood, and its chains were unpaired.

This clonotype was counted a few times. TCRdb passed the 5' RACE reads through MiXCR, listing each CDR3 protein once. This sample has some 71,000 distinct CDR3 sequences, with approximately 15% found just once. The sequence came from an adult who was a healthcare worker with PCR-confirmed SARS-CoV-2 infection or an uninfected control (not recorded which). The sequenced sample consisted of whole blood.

The CDR3 DNA follows: TGTGCCAGCAGCTTAACTGGGTCGACTGAAGCTTTCTTT. Protein: CASSLTGSTEAFF. The chain recombines TRBV7-2 with TRBJ1-1, with D unclear. The CDR3 consists of 13 residues. V lost 2 bases and J 5 bases, leaving 9 bases between the germline ends. Germline V CDR1 and CDR2: SGHTA, FQGNSA.